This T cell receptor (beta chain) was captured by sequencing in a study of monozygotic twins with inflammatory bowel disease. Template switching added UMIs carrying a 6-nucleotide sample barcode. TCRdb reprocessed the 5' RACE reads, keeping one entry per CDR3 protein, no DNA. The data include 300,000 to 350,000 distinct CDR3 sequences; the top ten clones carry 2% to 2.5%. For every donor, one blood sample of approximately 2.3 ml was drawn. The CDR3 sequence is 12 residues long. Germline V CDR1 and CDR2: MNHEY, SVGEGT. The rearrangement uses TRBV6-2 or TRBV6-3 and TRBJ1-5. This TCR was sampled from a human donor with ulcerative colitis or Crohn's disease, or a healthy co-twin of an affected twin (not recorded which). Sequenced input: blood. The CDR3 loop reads CASGDKRQPQHF.